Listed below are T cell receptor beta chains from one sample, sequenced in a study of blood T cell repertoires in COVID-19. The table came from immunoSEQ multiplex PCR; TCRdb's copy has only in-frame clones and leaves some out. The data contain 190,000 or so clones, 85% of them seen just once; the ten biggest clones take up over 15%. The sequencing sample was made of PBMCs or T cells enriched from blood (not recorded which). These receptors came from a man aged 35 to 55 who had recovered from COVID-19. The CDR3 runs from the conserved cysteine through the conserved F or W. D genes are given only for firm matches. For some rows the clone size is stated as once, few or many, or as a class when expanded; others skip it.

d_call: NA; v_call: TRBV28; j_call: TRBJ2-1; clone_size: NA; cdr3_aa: CASSVAGNEQFF; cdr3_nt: TGTGCCAGCAGTGTGGCCGGGAATGAGCAGTTCTTC
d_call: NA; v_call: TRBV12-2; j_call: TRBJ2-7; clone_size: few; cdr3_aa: CASRLQGPEQYF; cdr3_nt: TGTGCAAGTCGCCTACAGGGCCCCGAGCAGTACTTC
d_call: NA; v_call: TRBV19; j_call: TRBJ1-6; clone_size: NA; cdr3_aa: CASSRVGENSPLHF; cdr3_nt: TGTGCCAGTAGTCGCGTCGGGGAAAATTCACCCCTCCACTTT
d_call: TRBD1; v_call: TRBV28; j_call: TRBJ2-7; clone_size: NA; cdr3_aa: CASSTGGGPYEQYF; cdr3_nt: TGTGCCAGCAGTACAGGGGGCGGCCCGTACGAGCAGTACTTC
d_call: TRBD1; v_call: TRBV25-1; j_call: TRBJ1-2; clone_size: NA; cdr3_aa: CASSARQGSYYGYTF; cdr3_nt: TGTGCCAGCAGTGCTCGACAGGGAAGCTACTATGGCTACACCTTC
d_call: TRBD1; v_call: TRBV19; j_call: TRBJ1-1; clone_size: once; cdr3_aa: CASSSLTGGKTEAFF; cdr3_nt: TGTGCCAGTAGTAGTTTAACAGGGGGCAAAACTGAAGCTTTCTTT
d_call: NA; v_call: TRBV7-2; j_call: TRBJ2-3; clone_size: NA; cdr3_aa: CASSKGDLNTQYF; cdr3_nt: TGTGCCAGCAGCAAAGGGGACTTAAATACGCAGTATTTT
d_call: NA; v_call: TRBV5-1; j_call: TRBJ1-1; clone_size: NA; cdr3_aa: CASSPRTAGTEAFF; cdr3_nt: TGCGCCAGCAGCCCCCGGACGGCGGGGACTGAAGCTTTCTTT
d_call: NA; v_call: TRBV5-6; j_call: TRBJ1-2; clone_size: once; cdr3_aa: CASSLGGQGNGYTF; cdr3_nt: TGTGCCAGCAGCTTAGGCGGTCAGGGGAATGGCTACACCTTC
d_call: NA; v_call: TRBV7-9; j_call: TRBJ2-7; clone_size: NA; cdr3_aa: CASSPAGREYEQYF; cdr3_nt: TGTGCCAGCAGTCCAGCAGGTCGTGAATACGAGCAGTACTTC
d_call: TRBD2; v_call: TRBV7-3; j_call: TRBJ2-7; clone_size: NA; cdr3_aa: CASSLGTSGSGEQYF; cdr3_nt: TGTGCCAGCAGCTTAGGGACTAGCGGGTCCGGCGAGCAGTACTTC
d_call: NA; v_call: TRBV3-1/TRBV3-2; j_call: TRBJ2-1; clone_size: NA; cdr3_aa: CASSQGATENEQFF; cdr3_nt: TGTGCCAGCAGCCAAGGAGCGACAGAAAATGAGCAGTTCTTC
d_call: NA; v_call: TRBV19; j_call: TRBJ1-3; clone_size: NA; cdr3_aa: CASSMGGSGNTIYF; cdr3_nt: TGTGCCAGTAGTATGGGAGGATCTGGAAACACCATATATTTT
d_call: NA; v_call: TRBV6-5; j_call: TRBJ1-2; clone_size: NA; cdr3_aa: CASREGLRYGYTF; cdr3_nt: TGTGCCAGCAGGGAGGGACTGCGGTATGGCTACACCTTC
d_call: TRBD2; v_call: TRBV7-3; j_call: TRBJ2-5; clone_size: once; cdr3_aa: CASSPGLAGVETQYF; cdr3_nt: TGTGCCAGCAGCCCGGGACTAGCGGGAGTGGAGACCCAGTACTTC
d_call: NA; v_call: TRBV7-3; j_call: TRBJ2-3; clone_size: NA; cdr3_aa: CASSYRGTRGADTQYF; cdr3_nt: TGTGCCAGCAGCTACCGGGGGACCCGAGGGGCAGATACGCAGTATTTT
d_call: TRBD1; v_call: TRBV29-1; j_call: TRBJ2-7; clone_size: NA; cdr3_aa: CSVLGQGAQGEQYF; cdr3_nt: TGCAGCGTTCTCGGACAGGGGGCTCAGGGCGAGCAGTACTTC
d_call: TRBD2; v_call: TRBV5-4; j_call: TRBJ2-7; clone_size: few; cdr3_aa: CASREREWGEQYF; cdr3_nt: TGTGCCAGCAGGGAGCGGGAGTGGGGCGAGCAGTACTTC
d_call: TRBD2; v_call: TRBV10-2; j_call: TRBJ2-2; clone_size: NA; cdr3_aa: CASTTLLAGGPGGELFF; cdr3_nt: TGCGCCAGCACCACCTTACTAGCGGGAGGGCCCGGAGGGGAGCTGTTTTTT
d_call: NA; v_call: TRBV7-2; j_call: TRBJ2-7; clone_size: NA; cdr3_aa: CASSFRDTSYEQYF; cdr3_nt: TGTGCCAGCAGCTTCCGGGACACCTCCTACGAGCAGTACTTC